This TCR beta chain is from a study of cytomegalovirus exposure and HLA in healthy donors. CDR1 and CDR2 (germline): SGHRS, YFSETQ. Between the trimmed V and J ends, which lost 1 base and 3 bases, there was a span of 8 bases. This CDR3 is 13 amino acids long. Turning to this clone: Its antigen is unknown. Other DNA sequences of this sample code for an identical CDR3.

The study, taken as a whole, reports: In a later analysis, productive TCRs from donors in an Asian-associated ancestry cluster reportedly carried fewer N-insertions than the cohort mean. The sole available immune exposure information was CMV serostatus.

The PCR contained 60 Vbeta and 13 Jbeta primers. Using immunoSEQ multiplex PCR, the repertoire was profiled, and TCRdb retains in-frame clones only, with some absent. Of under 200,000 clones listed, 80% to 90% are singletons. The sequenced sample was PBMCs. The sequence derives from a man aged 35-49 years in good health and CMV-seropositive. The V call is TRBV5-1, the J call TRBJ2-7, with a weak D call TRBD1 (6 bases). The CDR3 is CASSLIRGYEQYF. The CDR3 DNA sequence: TGCGCCAGCAGCTTGATCAGGGGCTACGAGCAGTACTTC. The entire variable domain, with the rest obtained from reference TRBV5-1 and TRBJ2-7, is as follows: KAGVTQTPRYLIKTRGQQVTLSCSPISGHRSVSWYQQTPGQGLQFLFEYFSETQRNKGNFPGRFSGRQFSNSRSEMNVSTLELGDSALYLCASSLIRGYEQYFGPGTRLTVT.